Listed here is a single TCR beta chain. Its target is unknown. The V and J ends lost 7 bases and 5 bases respectively, with 6 bases between them. Germline-derived CDR1 and CDR2 are SQVTM and ANQGSEA. This CDR3 spans 10 amino acids. This entry belongs to a study of blood T cells in healthy people across ages. For the second PCR, which ran for 7 to 11 cycles, a sample-barcoded 5' primer and a J-beta primer mix were used. TCRdb re-derived calls from the 5' RACE reads in MiXCR, one entry per CDR3 protein. The data hold about 1,000,000 distinct CDR3 sequences, with more than 35% observed a single time. Study outcomes and limitations: TCR beta diversity per million T cells fell roughly linearly with age.

The sample consisted of blood. This TCR came from a woman aged 55-70 years in good health. The chain joins TRBV29-1 to TRBJ2-1, with unresolved D. CDR3 nucleotides: TGCAGCGGAGCAAACAATGAGCAGTTCTTC. Its translation is CSGANNEQFF.